This TCR beta chain was retrieved from a study of shared clonotypes between healthy human individuals. Study-wide context: Three CD4 naive, three CD4 memory, two CD8 naive and one CD8 memory plate were used per donor. Overall study results and limits: The naive CD4 repertoires of several donors were compared, and about 5% of clonotypes were shared. Non-shared clonotypes displayed generation probabilities falling below those of clonotypes present in all four donors.

Some clones are missing from TCRdb's copy, which holds only in-frame ones; the method was immunoSEQ multiplex PCR. The profile covers about 2 million clones, with 85% to 95% appearing a single time and about 1.1% taken by the ten largest. Only CD45RO-negative cells positively selected for CCR7 counted as naive CD8 cells, so terminally differentiated effector memory CD45RA+ cells were excluded. Comment on this clone: Antigen specificity is unknown.

Trimming took 1 base from V and 7 from J, leaving 17 bases between them. Germline loops: CDR1 MGHRA, CDR2 YSYEKL. There are 17 residues in the CDR3. The chain combines TRBV4-1 with TRBJ1-6, with D unresolved. The sequence came from a young man in good health. Sequencing was performed on naive CD8+ T cells sorted from blood. CDR3 residues: CASSQGGAVAPNSPLHF. The CDR3 DNA follows: TGCGCCAGCAGCCAAGGAGGAGCGGTGGCCCCAAATTCACCCCTCCACTTT.